The clone carrying this T cell receptor (beta chain) was counted a few times. This record belongs to a study of cytomegalovirus exposure and HLA in healthy donors. PCR employed 60 Vbeta and 13 Jbeta primers. Sequencing was performed with immunoSEQ multiplex PCR; in TCRdb, only in-frame clones are kept and a portion is missing. The sample contains about 120,000 clones, approximately 80% of which appear only once. Germline CDR1 SQVTM, CDR2 ANQGSEA. V lost 7 bases to trimming and J lost 6 bases, with 11 bases between them. The CDR3 has 11 amino acids. V is TRBV29-1 and J is TRBJ2-3; possibly TRBD1 for D (5 bases). The receptor's source is a woman between 18 and 29 years old in good health and CMV-seronegative. Sequencing was performed on PBMCs. In DNA form, the CDR3 reads TGCAGCGGAACAAAGGGGGATACGCAGTATTTT. Protein: CSGTKGDTQYF.